This T cell receptor (beta chain) was captured in a study of T cell responses to AZD1222 COVID-19 vaccine. Germline CDR1 reads LNHDA; CDR2 reads SQIVND (reference sequence). Losses at the gene ends were 5 bases for V and 7 bases for J; bases not matched to a gene: 8. The CDR3 runs to 16 residues. Profiling relied on immunoSEQ multiplex PCR, and the TCRdb table lists in-frame clones only, not all of them. There are 120,000 or so clones in the sample; approximately 82% occur only once, and roughly a quarter lies in the top ten. V is TRBV19 and J is TRBJ1-4; 12 bases line up with TRBD1. The specimen comprised peripheral blood, sampled 28 days after the second AZD1222 dose. This TCR was recovered from an adult who received the AZD1222 COVID-19 vaccine. CDR3 in amino acids: CASSARDRGLREKLFF. The CDR3 bases are TGTGCCAGTAGTGCTCGGGACAGGGGGCTACGTGAAAAACTGTTTTTT. Full variable domain (remainder filled in from reference TRBV19 and TRBJ1-4): DGGITQSPKYLFRKEGQNVTLSCEQNLNHDAMYWYRQDPGQGLRLIYYSQIVNDFQKGDIAEGYSVSREKKESFPLTVTSAQKNPTAFYLCASSARDRGLREKLFFGSGTQLSVL.